This T cell receptor beta chain was found in a study of blood T cells in healthy people across ages. The CDR3 runs to 14 residues. V lost 5 bases, J lost 6 bases, and 7 bases stayed unmatched. CDR1 SGHTA and CDR2 FQGTGA come from the germline V gene. Combining a sample-barcoded 5' primer with a J-beta primer mix, a second PCR ran for roughly 7 to 12 cycles. TCRdb analysed the 5' RACE reads with MiXCR anew, one entry per CDR3 protein. The sample carries over 600,000 distinct CDR3 sequences, around 50% recorded once. This sequence joins TRBV7-3 and TRBJ1-2, with 9 bases aligning to TRBD1. This clonotype originated in a man aged 80 or over in good health. The source material was blood. DNA for the CDR3: TGTGCCAGCAGCGGGGGGACAGGGAGTAATGGCTACACCTTC. It yields the protein CASSGGTGSNGYTF.